Below, one TCR beta chain is given with its context. Its target is unknown. Germline V gene sequence: CDR1 MNHEY, CDR2 SMNVEV (reference sequence). V was clipped by 5 bases and J by 0 bases; unmatched bases: 9. The CDR3 totals 16 residues. This sample stems from a study of cytomegalovirus exposure and HLA in healthy donors. Study in general: Earlier sequencing of some 190 million T cells yielded 100 million to 140 million unique TCR beta sequences. Findings and caveats of the study: A prior analysis recorded that most TCR beta V segments were productive about 87% or about 30% of the time. What a later analysis reportedly showed was that an Asian-associated ancestry cluster had fewer N-insertions than the roughly 670-donor mean. There was a cluster of highly shared sequence variants that was likely a sequencing artifact.

Both 60 Vbeta primers and 13 Jbeta primers went into the PCR. The assay was immunoSEQ multiplex PCR, and TCRdb's table has in-frame clones only and misses some. The table records around 99,000 clones, just under 70% of them present only once. This receptor was identified in a woman between 70 and 85 years old in good health and CMV-seropositive. J is TRBJ2-5 and V is TRBV27; 7 nucleotides match TRBD1. Sequenced material: PBMCs. CDR3 DNA: TGTGCCAGCAGTCCCACGGGACAGCTCTACCAAGAGACCCAGTACTTC. This codes for CASSPTGQLYQETQYF.